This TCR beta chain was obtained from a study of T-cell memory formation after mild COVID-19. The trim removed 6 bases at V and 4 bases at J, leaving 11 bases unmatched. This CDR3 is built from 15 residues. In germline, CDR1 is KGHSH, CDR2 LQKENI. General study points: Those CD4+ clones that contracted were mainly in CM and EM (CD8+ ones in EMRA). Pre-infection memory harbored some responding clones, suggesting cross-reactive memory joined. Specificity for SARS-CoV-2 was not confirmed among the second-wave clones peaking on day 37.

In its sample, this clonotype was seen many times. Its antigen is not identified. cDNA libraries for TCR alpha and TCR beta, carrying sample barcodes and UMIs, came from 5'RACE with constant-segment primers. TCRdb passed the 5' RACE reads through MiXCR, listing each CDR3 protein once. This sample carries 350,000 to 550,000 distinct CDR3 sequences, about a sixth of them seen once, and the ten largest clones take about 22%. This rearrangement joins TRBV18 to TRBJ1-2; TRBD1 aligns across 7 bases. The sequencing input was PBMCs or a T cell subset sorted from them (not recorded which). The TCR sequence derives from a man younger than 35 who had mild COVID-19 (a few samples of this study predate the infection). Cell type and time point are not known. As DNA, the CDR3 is TGTGCCAGCTCTGCCACGGCAGGGGGAGGCTATGGCTACACCTTC. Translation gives CASSATAGGGYGYTF. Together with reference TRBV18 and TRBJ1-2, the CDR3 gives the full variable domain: NAGVMQNPRHLVRRRGQEARLRCSPMKGHSHVYWYRQLPEEGLKFMVYLQKENIIDESGMPKERFSAEFPKEGPSILRIQQVVRGDSAAYFCASSATAGGGYGYTFGSGTRLTVV.